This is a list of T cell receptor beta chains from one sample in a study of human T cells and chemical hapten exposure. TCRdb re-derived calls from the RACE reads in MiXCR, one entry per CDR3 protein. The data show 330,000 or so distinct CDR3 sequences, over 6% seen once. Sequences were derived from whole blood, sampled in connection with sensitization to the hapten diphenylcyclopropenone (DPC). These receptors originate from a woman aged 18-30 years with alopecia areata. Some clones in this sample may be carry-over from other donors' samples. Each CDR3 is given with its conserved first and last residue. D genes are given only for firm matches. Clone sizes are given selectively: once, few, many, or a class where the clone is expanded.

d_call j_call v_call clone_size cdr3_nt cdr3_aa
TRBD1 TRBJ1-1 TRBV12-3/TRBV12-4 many TGTGCCAGCAGTGGACGGGACAGGGCGGTTACTGAAGCTTTCTTT CASSGRDRAVTEAFF
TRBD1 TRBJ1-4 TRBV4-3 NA TGCGCCAGCAGCCAAATTACAGGGGGCGCAGATGAAAAACTGTTTTTT CASSQITGGADEKLFF
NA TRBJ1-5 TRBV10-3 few TGTGCCATCAGTGGGAACTTCAATCAGCCCCAGCATTTT CAISGNFNQPQHF
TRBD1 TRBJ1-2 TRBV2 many TGTGCCAGCAGGGGACAGGGGAATGGCTACACCTTC CASRGQGNGYTF
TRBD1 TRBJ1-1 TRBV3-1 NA TGTGCCAGCCGTGAACAGGGGGCTCAGACTGAAGCTTTCTTT CASREQGAQTEAFF
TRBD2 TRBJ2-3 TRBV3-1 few TGTGCCAGCAGCCGAGACCCCACGGGGGGATACACAGATACGCAGTATTTT CASSRDPTGGYTDTQYF
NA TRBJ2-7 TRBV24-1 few TGTGCCACCAGTGACCGCGTCCGGACCGAGCAGTACTTC CATSDRVRTEQYF
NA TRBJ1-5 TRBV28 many TGTGCCAGCAGTTTTAAAGTCCCCAATCAGCCCCAGCATTTT CASSFKVPNQPQHF
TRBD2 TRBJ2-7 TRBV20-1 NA TGCAGTGCTAGATCGGGGGGAAACTCCTACGAGCAGTACTTC CSARSGGNSYEQYF
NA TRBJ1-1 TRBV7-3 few TGTGCCAGCAGCGAAACGACAGGGAACACTGAAGCTTTCTTT CASSETTGNTEAFF
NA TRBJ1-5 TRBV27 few TGTGCCAGCGGCAGAGACACGATGGCCCAGCATTTT CASGRDTMAQHF
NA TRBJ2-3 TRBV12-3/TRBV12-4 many TGTGCCAGCAGAAATACTAGCGATACGCAGTATTTT CASRNTSDTQYF
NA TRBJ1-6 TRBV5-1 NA TGCGCCAGCAGCGCCGTCCACGATAATTCACCCCTCCACTTT CASSAVHDNSPLHF
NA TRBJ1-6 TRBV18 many TGTGCCAGCTCACCAGACCGCCATTCACCCCTCCACTTT CASSPDRHSPLHF
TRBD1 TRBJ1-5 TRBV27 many TGTGCCAATCGGACAGGATTAAATCAGCCCCAGCATTTT CANRTGLNQPQHF
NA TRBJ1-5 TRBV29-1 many TGCAGCGTTGAAGCTCAGCAGGGTCAGCCCCAGCATTTT CSVEAQQGQPQHF
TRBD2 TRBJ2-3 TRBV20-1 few TGCAGTGCCACTTCGGGTAGCGGGGGGGCCTATACGCAGTATTTT CSATSGSGGAYTQYF
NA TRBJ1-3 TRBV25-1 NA TGTGCCAGCAGTGACGGGGCGAACACCATATATTTT CASSDGANTIYF
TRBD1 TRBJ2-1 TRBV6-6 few TGTGCCAGCACCCAGGGACAGGGAAGCAATGAGCAGTTCTTC CASTQGQGSNEQFF
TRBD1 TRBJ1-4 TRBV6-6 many TGTGCCAGCAGGGGACAGCTTAATGAAAAACTGTTTTTT CASRGQLNEKLFF
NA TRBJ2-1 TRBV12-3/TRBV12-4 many TGTGCCAGCAGCCCTAGTGGGCAGGGGAACAATGAGCAGTTCTTC CASSPSGQGNNEQFF
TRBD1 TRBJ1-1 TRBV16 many TGTGCCAGCAGCCAACAGACAGGGAGCACTGAAGCTTTCTTT CASSQQTGSTEAFF
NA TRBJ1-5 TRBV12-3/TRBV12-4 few TGTGCCAGCAGTACCGGGGGACGGATGTCCCAGCATTTT CASSTGGRMSQHF
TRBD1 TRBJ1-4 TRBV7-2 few TGTGCCAGCAGAAGACAGGGGGCCAATAATGAAAAACTGTTTTTT CASRRQGANNEKLFF
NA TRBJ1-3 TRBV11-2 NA TGTGCCAGCAGCTTCGGCCTAGGAGGGTACCGGACTGGAAACACCATATATTTT CASSFGLGGYRTGNTIYF
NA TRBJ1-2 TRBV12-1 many TGTGCCCAGGACAGGGACGATGGCTACACCTTC CAQDRDDGYTF
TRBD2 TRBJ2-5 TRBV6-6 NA TGTGCCAGCAGTCAAGGACTAGCGGGGCCAGAGACCCAGTACTTC CASSQGLAGPETQYF
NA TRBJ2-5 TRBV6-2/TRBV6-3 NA TGTGCCAGCAGGGCCGAGGAAGAGACCCAGTACTTC CASRAEEETQYF
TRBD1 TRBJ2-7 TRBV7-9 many TGTGCCAGCAGCTTGGGACAGCCGAGCTCCTACGAGCAGTACTTC CASSLGQPSSYEQYF
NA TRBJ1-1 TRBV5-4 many TGTGCTACCGGCGGGGGGTTGAACACTGAAGCTTTCTTT CATGGGLNTEAFF
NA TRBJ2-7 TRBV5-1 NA TGCGCCAGCAGCTTATTTGAGGGATCAACCTACGAGCAGTACTTC CASSLFEGSTYEQYF
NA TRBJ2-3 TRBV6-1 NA TGTGCCAGCAGTGAAGCGGCCCGGACATTCGCCGGTTTAGATACGCAGTATTTT CASSEAARTFAGLDTQYF
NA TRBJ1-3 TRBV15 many TGTGCCACCAGCAGAGACCTAACAGGGACTTTCTCTGGAAACACCATATATTTT CATSRDLTGTFSGNTIYF
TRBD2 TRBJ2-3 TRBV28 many TGTGCCAGCAGTCCTTCGTGGGGACTAGCGGGGGGCTACACAGATACGCAGTATTTT CASSPSWGLAGGYTDTQYF
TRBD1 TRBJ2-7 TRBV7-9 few TGTGCCAGCAGCGGGGAGGGGGACAGGGTTTCCGAGCAGTACTTC CASSGEGDRVSEQYF
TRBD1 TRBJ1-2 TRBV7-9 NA TGTGCCAGCAGTGGACAGGGCTCCTTTAACTACACCTTC CASSGQGSFNYTF
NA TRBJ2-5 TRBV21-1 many TGTGCCAGCAGCACTAACAACCGGGACCTACAAGAGACCCAGTACTTC CASSTNNRDLQETQYF